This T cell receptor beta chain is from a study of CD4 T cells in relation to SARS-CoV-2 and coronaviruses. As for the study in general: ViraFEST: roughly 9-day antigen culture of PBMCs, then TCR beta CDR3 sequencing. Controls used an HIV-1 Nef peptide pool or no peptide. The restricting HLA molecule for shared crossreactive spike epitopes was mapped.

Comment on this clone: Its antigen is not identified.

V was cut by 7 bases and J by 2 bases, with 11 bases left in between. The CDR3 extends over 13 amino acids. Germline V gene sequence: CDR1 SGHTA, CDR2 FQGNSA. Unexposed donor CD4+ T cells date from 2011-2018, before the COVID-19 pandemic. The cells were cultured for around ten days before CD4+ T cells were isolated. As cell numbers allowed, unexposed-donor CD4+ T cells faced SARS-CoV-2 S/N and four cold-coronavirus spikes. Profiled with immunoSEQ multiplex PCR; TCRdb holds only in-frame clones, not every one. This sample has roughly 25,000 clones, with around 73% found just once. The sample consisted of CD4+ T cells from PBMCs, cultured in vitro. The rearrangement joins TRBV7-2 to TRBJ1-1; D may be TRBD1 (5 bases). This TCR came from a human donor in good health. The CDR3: CASKTTANTEAFF. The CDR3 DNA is TGTGCCAGCAAGACGACAGCTAACACTGAAGCTTTCTTT. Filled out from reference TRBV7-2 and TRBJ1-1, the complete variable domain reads GAGVSQSPSNKVTEKGKDVELRCDPISGHTALYWYRQSLGQGLEFLIYFQGNSAPDKSGLPSDRFSAERTGGSVSTLTIQRTQQEDSAVYLCASKTTANTEAFFGQGTRLTVV.